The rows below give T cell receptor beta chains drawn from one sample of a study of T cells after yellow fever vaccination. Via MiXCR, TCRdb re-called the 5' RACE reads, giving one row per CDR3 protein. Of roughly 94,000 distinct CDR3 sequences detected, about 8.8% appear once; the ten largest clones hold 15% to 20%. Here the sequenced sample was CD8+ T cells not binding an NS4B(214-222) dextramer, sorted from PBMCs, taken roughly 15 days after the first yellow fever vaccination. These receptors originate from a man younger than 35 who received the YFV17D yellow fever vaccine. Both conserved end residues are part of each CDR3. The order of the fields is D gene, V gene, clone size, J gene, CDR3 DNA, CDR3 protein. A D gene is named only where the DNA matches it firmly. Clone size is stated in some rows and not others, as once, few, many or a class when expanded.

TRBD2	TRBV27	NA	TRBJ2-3	TGTGCCAGCAGTTCCCCATTTAGCGGGGGAGGAAGAGATACGCAGTATTTT	CASSSPFSGGGRDTQYF
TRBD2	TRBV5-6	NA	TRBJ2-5	TGTGCCAGCAGCTTCTCTTGGGGTAGCGGGGCCCAAGAGACCCAGTACTTC	CASSFSWGSGAQETQYF
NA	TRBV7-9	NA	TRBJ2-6	TGTGCCAGCACCCTTACGGCGCGGGCCAACGTCCTGACTTTC	CASTLTARANVLTF
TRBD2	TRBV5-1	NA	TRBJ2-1	TGCGCCAGCAGCTTGGCGGGGGGGCAGGTTAATGAGCAGTTCTTC	CASSLAGGQVNEQFF
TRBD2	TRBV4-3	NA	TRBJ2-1	TGCGCCAGCAGCCAAAGGGGCGGGGGGGGAGGGAATGAGCAGTTCTTC	CASSQRGGGGGNEQFF
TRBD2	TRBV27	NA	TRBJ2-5	TGTGCCAGCAGTCACAAGCGGGGTGGGTACCAAGAGACCCAGTACTTC	CASSHKRGGYQETQYF
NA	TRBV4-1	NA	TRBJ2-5	TGCGCCAGCAGCCAAGATAGCGGTCAAGAGACCCAGTACTTC	CASSQDSGQETQYF
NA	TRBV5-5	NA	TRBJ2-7	TGTGCCAGCAGCCCAGACCTCACGAAAGGGTACGAGCAGTACTTC	CASSPDLTKGYEQYF
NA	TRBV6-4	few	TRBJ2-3	TGTGCCAGCAGTGATACGGGGACGGCCACAGATACGCAGTATTTT	CASSDTGTATDTQYF
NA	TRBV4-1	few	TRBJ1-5	TGCGCCAGCAGCTCGGGACTCTTCAATCAGCCCCAGCATTTT	CASSSGLFNQPQHF
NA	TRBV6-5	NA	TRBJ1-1	TGTGCCAGCAGTTCCAGCAGCCCTAAGGGCACTGAAGCTTTCTTT	CASSSSSPKGTEAFF
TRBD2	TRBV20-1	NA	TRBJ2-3	TGCAGTGCTATAGGACTAGCGGGGGAAGATACGCAGTATTTT	CSAIGLAGEDTQYF
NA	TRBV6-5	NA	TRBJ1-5	TGTGCCAGCAGTCGGACGGGGGCAAATCAGCCCCAGCATTTT	CASSRTGANQPQHF
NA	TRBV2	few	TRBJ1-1	TGTGCCAGCAGTGATCCCATTAGCGGCGGGGAAAAAGCTTTCTTT	CASSDPISGGEKAFF
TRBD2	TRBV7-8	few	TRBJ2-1	TGTGCCAGCAGCCCCGCGACTAGCGGGGTATACAATGAGCAGTTCTTC	CASSPATSGVYNEQFF
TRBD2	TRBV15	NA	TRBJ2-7	TGTGCCACCAGTACGACTAGCGGAAGAGGGCCCTACGAGCAGTACTTC	CATSTTSGRGPYEQYF
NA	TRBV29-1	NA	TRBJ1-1	TGCAGCGTTGTCGTCTCCACTGAAGCTTTCTTT	CSVVVSTEAFF
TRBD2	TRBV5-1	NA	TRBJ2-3	TGCGCCAGCAGCTTGGGGATTGGGGTAGCGGGAAACACAGATACGCAGTATTTT	CASSLGIGVAGNTDTQYF
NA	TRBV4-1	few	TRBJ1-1	TGCGCCAGCAGCCCAGAGGGGCAAATTCGGGCTTTCTTT	CASSPEGQIRAFF
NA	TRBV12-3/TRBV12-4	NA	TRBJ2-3	TGTGCCAGCAGCAGACCGAGGGGATTGGGCACAGATACGCAGTATTTT	CASSRPRGLGTDTQYF
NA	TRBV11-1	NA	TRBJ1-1	TGTGCCAGCAGCTTACCTGGGAGATCCCTTGGACAGTTGAACACTGAAGCTTTCTTT	CASSLPGRSLGQLNTEAFF
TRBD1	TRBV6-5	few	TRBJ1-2	TGTGCCAGCAGTACTGCCGGGACAGTCCCCCTCTATGGCTACACCTTC	CASSTAGTVPLYGYTF
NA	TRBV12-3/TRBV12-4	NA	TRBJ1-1	TGTGCCAGCACCTACAGGGAGATGAACACTGAAGCTTTCTTT	CASTYREMNTEAFF
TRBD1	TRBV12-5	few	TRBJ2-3	TGTGCTAGTGGTTCCTCCGGGACAGGGGGCACAGATACGCAGTATTTT	CASGSSGTGGTDTQYF
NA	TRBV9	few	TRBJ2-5	TGTGCCAGCAGCACCCTGCAAAAAGAGACCCAGTACTTC	CASSTLQKETQYF
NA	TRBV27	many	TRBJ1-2	TGTGCCAGCAGTTCGGTTGCGGGGGATGGCTACACCTTC	CASSSVAGDGYTF
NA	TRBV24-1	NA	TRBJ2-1	TGTGCCACCGGGGGGCGGGGGTTTAATGAGCAGTTCTTC	CATGGRGFNEQFF
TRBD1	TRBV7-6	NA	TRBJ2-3	TGTGCCAGCAGCCGTCGGGACAGGGGAATTCGCACAGATACGCAGTATTTT	CASSRRDRGIRTDTQYF
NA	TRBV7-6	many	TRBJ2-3	TGTGCCAGCAGCTTGGGGGCCTTTGGCTACACAGATACGCAGTATTTT	CASSLGAFGYTDTQYF
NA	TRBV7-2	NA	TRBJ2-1	TGTGCCAGCAGCTTAGTAGGGGGACGGCAGTTCTTC	CASSLVGGRQFF
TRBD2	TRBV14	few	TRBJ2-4	TGTGCCAGCAGCCCCGGACTAGCGGGGGGGTGGAACATTCAGTACTTC	CASSPGLAGGWNIQYF
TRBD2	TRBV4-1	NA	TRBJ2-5	TGCGCCAGCAGCCAAGTCCCGGCGGGGGGGCTTGAAGAGACCCAGTACTTC	CASSQVPAGGLEETQYF
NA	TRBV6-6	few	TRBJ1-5	TGTGCCAGCAAAACGGACCTTAATCAGCCCCAGCATTTT	CASKTDLNQPQHF
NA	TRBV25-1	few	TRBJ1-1	TGTGCCAGCAGTGTGGGAGGGCTTGAAGCTTTCTTT	CASSVGGLEAFF
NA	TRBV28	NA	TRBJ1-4	TGTGCCAGCAGAATACCCTTGGGGGAAAAACTGTTTTTT	CASRIPLGEKLFF
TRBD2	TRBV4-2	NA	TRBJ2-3	TGTGCCAGCAGCCAAGAACTGCGGGGGGGGTATATCACAGATACGCAGTATTTT	CASSQELRGGYITDTQYF
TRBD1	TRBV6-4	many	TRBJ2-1	TGTGCCAGCAGTGACTCGGACAGGAATGAGCAGTTCTTC	CASSDSDRNEQFF
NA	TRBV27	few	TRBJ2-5	TGTGCCAGCAGTTGGGACTCGATGGAGACCCAGTACTTC	CASSWDSMETQYF
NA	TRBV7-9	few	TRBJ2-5	TGTGCCAGCAGCTTCCCCCCCGAGGGCTCCGTGGACAGGACCCAGTACTTC	CASSFPPEGSVDRTQYF
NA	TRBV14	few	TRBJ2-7	TGTGCCAGCAGCCAAGAATTCGGCCTCAAAAGTTCCGAGCAGTACTTC	CASSQEFGLKSSEQYF
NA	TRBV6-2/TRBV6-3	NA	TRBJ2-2	TGTGCCAGCAGTTACTCGATTATCTTGAGGGACACCGGGGAGCTGTTTTTT	CASSYSIILRDTGELFF
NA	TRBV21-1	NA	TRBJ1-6	TGTGCCAGCAGCAACGGAGGGGGTTGGGATAATTCACCCCTCCACTTT	CASSNGGGWDNSPLHF
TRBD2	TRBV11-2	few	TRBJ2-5	TGTGCCAGCAGCTTAGTCCTAGCGGGGGGCCTGGAGACCCAGTACTTC	CASSLVLAGGLETQYF
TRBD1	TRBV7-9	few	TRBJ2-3	TGTGCCAGCAGCAACCGGGACAGAGATAGCACAGATACGCAGTATTTT	CASSNRDRDSTDTQYF
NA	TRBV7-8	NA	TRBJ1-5	TGTGCCAGCAGCTTTGTCACAGGTAGCAATCAGCCCCAGCATTTT	CASSFVTGSNQPQHF
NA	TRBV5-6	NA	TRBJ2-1	TGTGCCAGCAGCCTTACTGGATACAATGAGCAGTTCTTC	CASSLTGYNEQFF
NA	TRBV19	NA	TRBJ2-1	TGTGCCAGTAGCAGGGGGGGTCCCAATGAGCAGTTCTTC	CASSRGGPNEQFF
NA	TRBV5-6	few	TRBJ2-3	TGTGCCAGCAGCTACCTGGGGGATACGCAGTATTTT	CASSYLGDTQYF